Below are 2 T cell receptor beta chains sequenced from a single sample in a study of vaccination and CD4 T cells after COVID-19. TCRdb re-called the PCR reads with MiXCR, one entry per CDR3 protein. Of about 14,000 distinct CDR3 sequences listed, less than 70% are singletons. Here the sequenced sample was CD4+ T cells from blood, taken after SARS-CoV-2 vaccination. The receptors here all came from a human donor who had recovered from COVID-19.

V gene TRBV5-1 combines with J gene TRBJ2-3; the match to TRBD2 covers 7 bases. Germline loops: CDR1 SGHRS, CDR2 YFSETQ. This CDR3 is built from 20 residues. The V and J ends lost 0 bases and 6 bases, in that order; junction bases with no gene match: 22. DNA for the CDR3: TGCGCCAGCAGCTTGGGGCTGACCGGGACGAGGGGATTGCGGGAGGATACGCAGTATTTT. It encodes CASSLGLTGTRGLREDTQYF.

This clonotype was counted between two and nine times. DNA for the CDR3: TGTGCCAGCAGCTCCCTCCGGGGGGAGCTGTTTTTT. Encoded protein: CASSSLRGELFF. The chain employs TRBV7-2 and TRBJ2-2; no firm D call. CDR1 is SGHTA and CDR2 is FQGNSA in the germline V gene. The V end lost 4 bases, the J end lost 8 bases, and 8 bases lay between the germline ends. The CDR3 is made up of 12 amino acids.